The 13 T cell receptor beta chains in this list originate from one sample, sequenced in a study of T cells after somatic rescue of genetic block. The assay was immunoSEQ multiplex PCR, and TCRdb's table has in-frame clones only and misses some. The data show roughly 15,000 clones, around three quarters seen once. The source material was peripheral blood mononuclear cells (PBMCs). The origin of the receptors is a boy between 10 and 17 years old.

This CDR3 is CASRVQDLNTEAFF. As DNA, the CDR3 is TGTGCCAGCAGAGTACAGGACCTGAACACTGAAGCTTTCTTT. The chain joins TRBV2 to TRBJ1-1; TRBD1 might be the D (5 bases). CDR3 length: 14 amino acids. The V gene lost 6 bases and the J gene lost 0 bases, with 11 bases spanning the gap. Germline V CDR1 and CDR2: SNHLY, FYNNEI. Using reference TRBV2 and TRBJ1-1 for the parts outside the CDR3, the full variable domain is EPEVTQTPSHQVTQMGQEVILRCVPISNHLYFYWYRQILGQKVEFLVSFYNNEISEKSEIFDDQFSVERPDGSNFTLKIRSTKLEDSAMYFCASRVQDLNTEAFFGQGTRLTVV.

This CDR3 reads CASSLWRGGTEAFF. The CDR3 DNA reads as TGTGCCAGCAGTTTATGGCGGGGGGGTACTGAAGCTTTCTTT. The rearrangement joins TRBV27 to TRBJ1-1; the D gene is possibly TRBD1 (5 bases). Germline V CDR1 and CDR2: MNHEY, SMNVEV (reference sequence). This CDR3 has 14 residues. V dropped 1 base and J dropped 5 bases, with 11 bases sitting between them.

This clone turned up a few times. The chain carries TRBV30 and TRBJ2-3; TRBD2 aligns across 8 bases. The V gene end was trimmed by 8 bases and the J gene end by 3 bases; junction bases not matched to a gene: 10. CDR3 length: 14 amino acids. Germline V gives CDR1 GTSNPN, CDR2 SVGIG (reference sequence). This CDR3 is CALPASGRTDTQYF. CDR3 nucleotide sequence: TGTGCCCTCCCAGCTAGCGGGCGGACAGATACGCAGTATTTT.

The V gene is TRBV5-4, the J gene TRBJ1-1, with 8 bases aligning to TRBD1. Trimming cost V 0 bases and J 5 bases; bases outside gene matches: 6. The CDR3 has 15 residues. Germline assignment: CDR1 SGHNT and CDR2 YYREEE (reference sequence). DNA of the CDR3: TGTGCCAGCAGCTTGGCCGGACAGGGTAGTACTGAAGCTTTCTTT. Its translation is CASSLAGQGSTEAFF.

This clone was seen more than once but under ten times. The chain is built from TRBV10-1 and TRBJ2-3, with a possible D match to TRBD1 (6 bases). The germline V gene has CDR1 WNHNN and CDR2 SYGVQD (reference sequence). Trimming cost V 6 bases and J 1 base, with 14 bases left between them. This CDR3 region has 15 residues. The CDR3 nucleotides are TGCGCCAGCAGCTCCCGCTCAGGGGGCACAGATACGCAGTATTTT. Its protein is CASSSRSGGTDTQYF.

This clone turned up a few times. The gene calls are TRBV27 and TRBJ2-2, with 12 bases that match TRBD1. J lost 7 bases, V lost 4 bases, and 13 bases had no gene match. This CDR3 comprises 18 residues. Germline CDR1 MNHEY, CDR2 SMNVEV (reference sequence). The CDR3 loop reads CASSSLGFGTGGNGELFF. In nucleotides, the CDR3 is TGTGCCAGCAGTTCCCTCGGTTTTGGGACAGGGGGCAACGGGGAGCTGTTTTTT.

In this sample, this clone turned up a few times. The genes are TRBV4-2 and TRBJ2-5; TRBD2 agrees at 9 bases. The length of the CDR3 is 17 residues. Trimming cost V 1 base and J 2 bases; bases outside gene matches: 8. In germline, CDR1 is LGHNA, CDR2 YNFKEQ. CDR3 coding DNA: TGTGCCAGCAGCCAAGTCGGGCGGGGGGGTACTCAAGAGACCCAGTACTTC. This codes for CASSQVGRGGTQETQYF.

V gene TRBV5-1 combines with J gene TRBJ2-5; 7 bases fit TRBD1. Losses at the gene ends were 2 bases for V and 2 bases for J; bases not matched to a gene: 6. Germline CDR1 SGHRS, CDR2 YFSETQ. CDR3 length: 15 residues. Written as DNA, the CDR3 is TGCGCCAGCAGCTTCAGGGACAGTAATCAAGAGACCCAGTACTTC. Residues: CASSFRDSNQETQYF.

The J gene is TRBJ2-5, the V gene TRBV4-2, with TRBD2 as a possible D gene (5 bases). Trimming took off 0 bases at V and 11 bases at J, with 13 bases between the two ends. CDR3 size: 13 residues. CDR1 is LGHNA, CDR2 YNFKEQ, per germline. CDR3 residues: CASSQDRGRQQYF. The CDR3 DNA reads TGTGCCAGCAGCCAAGATCGGGGTCGGCAGCAGTACTTC.

The CDR3 loop reads CASSLLPGGANEKLFF. CDR3 nucleotides: TGTGCCAGCAGTTTATTACCGGGGGGGGCTAATGAAAAACTGTTTTTT. The chain links TRBV27 to TRBJ1-4; D possibly corresponds to TRBD1 (5 bases). The CDR3 length is 16 residues. Germline V gene lookup returns CDR1 MNHEY and CDR2 SMNVEV (reference sequence). Deletions cut 1 base from V and 3 bases from J, with 12 bases between. Based on the CDR3 plus reference TRBV27 and TRBJ1-4, the full variable domain is EAQVTQNPRYLITVTGKKLTVTCSQNMNHEYMSWYRQDPGLGLRQIYYSMNVEVTDKGDVPEGYKVSRKEKRNFPLILESPSPNQTSLYFCASSLLPGGANEKLFFGSGTQLSVL.

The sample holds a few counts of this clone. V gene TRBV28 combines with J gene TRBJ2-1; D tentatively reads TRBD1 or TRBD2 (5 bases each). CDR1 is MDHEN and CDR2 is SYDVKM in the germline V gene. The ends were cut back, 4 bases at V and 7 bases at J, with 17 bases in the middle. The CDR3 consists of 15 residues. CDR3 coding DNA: TGTGCCAGCAGTTCGCGGTTTAGAGGGGCAAATGAGCAGTTCTTC. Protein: CASSSRFRGANEQFF.

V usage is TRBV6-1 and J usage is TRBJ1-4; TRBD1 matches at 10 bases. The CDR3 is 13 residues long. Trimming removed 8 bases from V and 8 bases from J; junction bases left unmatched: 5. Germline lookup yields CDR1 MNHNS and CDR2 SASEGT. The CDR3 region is CASDRGLREKLFF. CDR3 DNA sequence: TGTGCCAGCGACAGGGGGCTAAGGGAAAAACTGTTTTTT.

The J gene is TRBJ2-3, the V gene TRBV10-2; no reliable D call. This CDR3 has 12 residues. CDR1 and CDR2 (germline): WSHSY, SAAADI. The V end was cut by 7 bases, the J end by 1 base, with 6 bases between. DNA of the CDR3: TGCGCCAGCACGGCCCGCACAGATACGCAGTATTTT. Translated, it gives CASTARTDTQYF.